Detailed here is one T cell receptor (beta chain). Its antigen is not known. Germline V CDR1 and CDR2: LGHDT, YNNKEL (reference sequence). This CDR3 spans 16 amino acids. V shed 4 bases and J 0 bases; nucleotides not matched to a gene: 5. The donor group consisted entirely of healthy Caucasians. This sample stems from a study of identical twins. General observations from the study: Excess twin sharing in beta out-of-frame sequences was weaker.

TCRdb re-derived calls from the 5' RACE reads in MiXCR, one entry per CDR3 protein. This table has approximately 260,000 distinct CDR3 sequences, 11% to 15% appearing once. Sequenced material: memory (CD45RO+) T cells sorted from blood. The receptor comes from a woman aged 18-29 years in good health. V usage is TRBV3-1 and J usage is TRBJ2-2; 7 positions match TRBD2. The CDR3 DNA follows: TGTGCCAGCAGCCGAACGCGGGGGACGAACACCGGGGAGCTGTTTTTT. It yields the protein CASSRTRGTNTGELFF.